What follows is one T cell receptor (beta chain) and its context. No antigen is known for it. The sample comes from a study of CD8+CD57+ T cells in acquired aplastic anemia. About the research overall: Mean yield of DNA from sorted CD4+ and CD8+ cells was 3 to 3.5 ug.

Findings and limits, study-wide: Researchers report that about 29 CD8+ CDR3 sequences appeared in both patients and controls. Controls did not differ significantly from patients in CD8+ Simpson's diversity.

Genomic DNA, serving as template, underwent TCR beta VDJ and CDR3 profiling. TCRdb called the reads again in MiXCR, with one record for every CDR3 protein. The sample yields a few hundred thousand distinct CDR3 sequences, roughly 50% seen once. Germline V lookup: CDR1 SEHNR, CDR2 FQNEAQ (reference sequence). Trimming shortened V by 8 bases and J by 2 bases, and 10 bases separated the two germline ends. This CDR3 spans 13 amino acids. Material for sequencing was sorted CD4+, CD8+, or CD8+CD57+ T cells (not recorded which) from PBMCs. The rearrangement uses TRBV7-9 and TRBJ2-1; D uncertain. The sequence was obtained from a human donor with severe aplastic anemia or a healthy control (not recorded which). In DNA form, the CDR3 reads TGTGCCAGCGGGGTATCCCCCTACAATGAGCAGTTCTTC. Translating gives CASGVSPYNEQFF.